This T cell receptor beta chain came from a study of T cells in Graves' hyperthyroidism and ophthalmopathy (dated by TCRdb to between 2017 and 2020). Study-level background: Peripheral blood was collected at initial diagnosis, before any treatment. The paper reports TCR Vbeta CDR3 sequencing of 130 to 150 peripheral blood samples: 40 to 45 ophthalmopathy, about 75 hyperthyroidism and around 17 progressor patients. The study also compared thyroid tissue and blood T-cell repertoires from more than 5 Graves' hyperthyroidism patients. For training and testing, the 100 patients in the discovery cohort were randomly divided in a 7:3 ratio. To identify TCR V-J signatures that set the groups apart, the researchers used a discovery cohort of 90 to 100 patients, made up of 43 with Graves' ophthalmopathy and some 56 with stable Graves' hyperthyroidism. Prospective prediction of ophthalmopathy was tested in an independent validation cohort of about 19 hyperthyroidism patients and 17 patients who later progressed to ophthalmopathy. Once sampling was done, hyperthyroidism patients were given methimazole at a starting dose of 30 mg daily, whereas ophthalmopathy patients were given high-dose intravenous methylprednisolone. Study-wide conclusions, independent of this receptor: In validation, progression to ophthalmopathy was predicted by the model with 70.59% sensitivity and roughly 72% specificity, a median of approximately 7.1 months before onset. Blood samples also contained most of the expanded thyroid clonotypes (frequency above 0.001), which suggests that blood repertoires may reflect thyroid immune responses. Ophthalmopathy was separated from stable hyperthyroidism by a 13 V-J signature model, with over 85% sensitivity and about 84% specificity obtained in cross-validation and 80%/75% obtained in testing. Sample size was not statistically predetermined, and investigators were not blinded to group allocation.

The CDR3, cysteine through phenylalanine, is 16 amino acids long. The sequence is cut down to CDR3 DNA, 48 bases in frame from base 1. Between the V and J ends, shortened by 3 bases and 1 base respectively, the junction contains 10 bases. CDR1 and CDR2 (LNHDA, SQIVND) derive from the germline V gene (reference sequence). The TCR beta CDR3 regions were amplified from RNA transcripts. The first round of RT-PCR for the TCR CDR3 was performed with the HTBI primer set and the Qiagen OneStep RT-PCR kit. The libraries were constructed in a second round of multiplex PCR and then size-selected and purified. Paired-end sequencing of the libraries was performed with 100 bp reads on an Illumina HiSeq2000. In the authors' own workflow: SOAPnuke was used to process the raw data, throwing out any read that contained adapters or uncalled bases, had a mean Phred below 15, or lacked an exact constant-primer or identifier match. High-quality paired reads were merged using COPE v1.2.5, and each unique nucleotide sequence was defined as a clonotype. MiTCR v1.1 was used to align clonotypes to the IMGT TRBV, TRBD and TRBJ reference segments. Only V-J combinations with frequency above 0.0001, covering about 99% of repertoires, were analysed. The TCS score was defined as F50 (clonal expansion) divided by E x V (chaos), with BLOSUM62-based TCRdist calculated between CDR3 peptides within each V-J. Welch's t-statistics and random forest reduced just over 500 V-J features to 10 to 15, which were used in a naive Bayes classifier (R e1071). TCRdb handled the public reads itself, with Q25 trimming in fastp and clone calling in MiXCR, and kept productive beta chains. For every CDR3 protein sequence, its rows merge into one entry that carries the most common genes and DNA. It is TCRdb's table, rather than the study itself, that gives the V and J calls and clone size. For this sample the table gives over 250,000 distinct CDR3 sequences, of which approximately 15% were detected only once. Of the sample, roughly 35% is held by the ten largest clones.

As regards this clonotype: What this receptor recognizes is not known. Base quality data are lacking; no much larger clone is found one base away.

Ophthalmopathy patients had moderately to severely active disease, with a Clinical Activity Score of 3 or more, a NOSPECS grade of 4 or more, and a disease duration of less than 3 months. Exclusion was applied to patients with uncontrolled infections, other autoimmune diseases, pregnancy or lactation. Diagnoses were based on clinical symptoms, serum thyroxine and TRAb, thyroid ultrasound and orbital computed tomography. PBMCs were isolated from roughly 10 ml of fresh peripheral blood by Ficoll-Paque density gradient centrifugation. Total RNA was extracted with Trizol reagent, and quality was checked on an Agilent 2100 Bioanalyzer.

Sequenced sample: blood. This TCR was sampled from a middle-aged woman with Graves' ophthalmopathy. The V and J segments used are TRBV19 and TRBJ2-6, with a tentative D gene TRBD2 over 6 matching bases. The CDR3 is CASSIPAGSGANVLTF. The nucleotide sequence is TGTGCCAGTAGTATCCCCGCGGGGTCTGGGGCCAACGTCCTGACTTTC.